This entry concerns a single TCR beta chain. Its cognate antigen is unknown. The data were obtained in a study of shared clonotypes between healthy human individuals. Study-level findings and limits: Rarefaction showed that sequencing of sorted subsets was incomplete (despite large depth).

Execution of the assay was at deep level. The method was immunoSEQ multiplex PCR; TCRdb's version includes in-frame clones alone and lacks a portion of them. This sample yields around 2.5 million clones, of which approximately 93% are seen a single time; about 0.39% belongs to the top ten. Germline CDR1 SGHNT, CDR2 YENEEA. This CDR3 region has 16 residues. The J segment lost 8 bases and the V segment lost 5 bases, leaving 15 bases of the junction unmatched. Specimen: naive CD4+ T cells from PBMCs. Subset indicated: CD45RA+ positively selected. The V gene is TRBV11-3, the J gene TRBJ2-3, with 8 bases matching TRBD2. The receptor comes from a man younger than 35 in good health. Some clones in this sample may be carry-over from other donors' samples. CDR3 region: CASSPGLTGGQGTQYF. The CDR3 bases are TGTGCCAGCAGCCCGGGATTAACGGGAGGGCAAGGTACGCAGTATTTT.